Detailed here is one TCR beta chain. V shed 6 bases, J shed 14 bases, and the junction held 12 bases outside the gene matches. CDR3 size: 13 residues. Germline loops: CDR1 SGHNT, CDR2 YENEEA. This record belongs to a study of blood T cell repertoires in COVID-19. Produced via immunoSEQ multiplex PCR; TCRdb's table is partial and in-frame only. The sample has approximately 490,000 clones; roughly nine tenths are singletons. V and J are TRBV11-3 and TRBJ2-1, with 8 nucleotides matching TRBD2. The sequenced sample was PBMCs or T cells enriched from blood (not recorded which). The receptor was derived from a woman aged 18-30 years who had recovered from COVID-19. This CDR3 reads CASSQSPGGGKFF. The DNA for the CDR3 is TGTGCCAGCAGTCAATCGCCGGGAGGGGGAAAGTTCTTC. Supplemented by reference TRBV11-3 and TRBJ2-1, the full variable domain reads EAGVVQSPRYKIIEKKQPVAFWCNPISGHNTLYWYLQNLGQGPELLIRYENEEAVDDSQLPKDRFSAERLKGVDSTLKIQPAELGDSAVYLCASSQSPGGGKFFGPGTRLTVL.